The present entry profiles one T cell receptor beta chain with its context. The sample comes from a study of T cell responses to AZD1222 COVID-19 vaccine. V was shortened by 6 bases and J by 6 bases, with 13 bases between the two germline ends. The CDR3 totals 13 residues. The germline CDR1 and CDR2 sequences are MNHEY and SVGAGI. Measured with immunoSEQ multiplex PCR; TCRdb has only the in-frame clones, and not every one. The sample contains around 100,000 clones, around nine tenths of which appear only once. Second-dose recipients at about 4 or about 12 weeks were treated as one pooled group. The material sequenced was peripheral blood, taken 28 days after the second AZD1222 dose. The chain uses TRBV6-5 and TRBJ2-3; no clear D. The sequence came from an adult who received the AZD1222 COVID-19 vaccine. The CDR3 protein is CASRAILRDTQYF. The CDR3 DNA sequence: TGTGCCAGCAGGGCCATATTAAGGGATACGCAGTATTTT.